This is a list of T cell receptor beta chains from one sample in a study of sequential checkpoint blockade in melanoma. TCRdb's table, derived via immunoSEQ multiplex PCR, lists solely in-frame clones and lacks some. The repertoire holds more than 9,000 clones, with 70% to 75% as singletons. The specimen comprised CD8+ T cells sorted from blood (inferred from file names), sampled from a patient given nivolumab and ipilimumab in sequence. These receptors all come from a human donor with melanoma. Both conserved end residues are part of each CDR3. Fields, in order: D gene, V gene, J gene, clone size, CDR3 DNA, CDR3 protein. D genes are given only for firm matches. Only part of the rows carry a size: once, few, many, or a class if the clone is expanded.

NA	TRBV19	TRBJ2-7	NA	TGTGCCAGTAGTATGGACATCGCCTACGAGCAGTACTTC	CASSMDIAYEQYF
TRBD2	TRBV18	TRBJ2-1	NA	TGTGCCAGCTCACCACGGGTTAGCGGGGGGACCTACAATGAGCAGTTCTTC	CASSPRVSGGTYNEQFF
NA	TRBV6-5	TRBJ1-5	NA	TGTGCCAGCAGGGTAGAAGTGAATCAGCCCCAGCATTTT	CASRVEVNQPQHF
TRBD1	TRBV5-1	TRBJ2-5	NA	TGCGCCAGCGCCTTGACAGGGGGCGCTTCTGAGACCCAGTACTTC	CASALTGGASETQYF
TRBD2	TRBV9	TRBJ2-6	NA	TGTGCCAGCAGCTCCATCCCGGGACTAGTCCGCTCTGGGGCCAACGTCCTGACTTTC	CASSSIPGLVRSGANVLTF
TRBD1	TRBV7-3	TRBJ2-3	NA	TGTGCCAGCAGCTTAGGCAGGGGGCGGGCAGATACGCAGTATTTT	CASSLGRGRADTQYF
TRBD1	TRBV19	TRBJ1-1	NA	TGTGCCAGCCGTGACAGGGGGCTGAGAGCTGAAGCTTTCTTT	CASRDRGLRAEAFF
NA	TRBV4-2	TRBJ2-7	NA	TGTGCCGGCAGCCCCGGACTGGCCTACGAGCAGTACTTC	CAGSPGLAYEQYF
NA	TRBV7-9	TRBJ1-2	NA	TGTGCCAGCAGCCACCCCAGCGTTGGCCGGTTCTATGGCTACACCTTC	CASSHPSVGRFYGYTF
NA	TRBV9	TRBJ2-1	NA	TGTGCCAGCAGCGTAGGGGTCACGGGACAAGATGAGCAGTTCTTC	CASSVGVTGQDEQFF
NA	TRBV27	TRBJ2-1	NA	TGTGCCAGCGGACAGTACAATGAGCAGTTCTTC	CASGQYNEQFF
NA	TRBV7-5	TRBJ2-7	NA	TGTGCCAGAAGCCTAGAGCGGGGAGCCTACGAGCAGTACTTC	CARSLERGAYEQYF
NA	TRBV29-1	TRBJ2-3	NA	TGCAGCGTTGAAGGGGGAGTAGGACTGAACACAGATACGCAGTATTTT	CSVEGGVGLNTDTQYF
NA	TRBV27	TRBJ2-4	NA	TGTGCCAGTCGGACTGCCATGGGGAACATTCAGTACTTC	CASRTAMGNIQYF
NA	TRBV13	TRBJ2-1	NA	TGTGCCAGCAGCCCGGGACACCTCAATGAGCAGTTCTTC	CASSPGHLNEQFF
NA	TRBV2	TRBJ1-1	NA	TGTGCCAGCAGTGGGTTTTTCACGGTGAACACTGAAGCTTTCTTT	CASSGFFTVNTEAFF
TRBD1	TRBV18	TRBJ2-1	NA	TGTGCCAGCTCACCATCGGGACAGGGGTACAATGAGCAGTTCTTC	CASSPSGQGYNEQFF
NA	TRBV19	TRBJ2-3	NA	TGTGCCAGTAGTATATCCCCCGGAGGCACAGATACGCAGTATTTT	CASSISPGGTDTQYF
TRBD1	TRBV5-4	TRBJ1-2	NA	TGTGCCAGCAGCTCCCCGGGACAGGGGATCTATGGCTACACCTTC	CASSSPGQGIYGYTF
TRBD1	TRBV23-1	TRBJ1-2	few	TGCGCCAGCAGTCTTAGGGGGCGCAACTATGGCTACACCTTC	CASSLRGRNYGYTF
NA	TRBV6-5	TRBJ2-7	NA	TGTGCCAGCAGTTACTCTGAGGGGGCCTACGAGCAGTACTTC	CASSYSEGAYEQYF
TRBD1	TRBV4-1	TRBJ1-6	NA	TGCGCCAGCAGCCAAGCCGGGACAGAAAATTCACCCCTCCACTTT	CASSQAGTENSPLHF
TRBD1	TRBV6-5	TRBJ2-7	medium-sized	TGTGCCAGCAGTCTCTCCGGGACAGGTAACTACGAGCAGTACTTC	CASSLSGTGNYEQYF
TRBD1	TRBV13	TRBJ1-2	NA	TGTGCCAGCAGCTATACGACAGGGTTAGACTATGGCTACACCTTC	CASSYTTGLDYGYTF
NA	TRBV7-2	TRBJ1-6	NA	TGTGCCAGCAGCTTTAGCGGGGGAGGTTCACCCCTCCACTTT	CASSFSGGGSPLHF
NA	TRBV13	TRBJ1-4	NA	TGTGCCAGCAGCTTGGGGGGGGGAAATGAAAAACTGTTTTTT	CASSLGGGNEKLFF
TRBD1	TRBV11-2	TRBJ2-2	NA	TGTGCCAGCAGCCCAAGACCCGGGACAGGGCACGGGGAGCTGTTTTTT	CASSPRPGTGHGELFF
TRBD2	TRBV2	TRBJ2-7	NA	TGTGCCAGCAGTGAGGGGACTAGCGGGATCTACGAGCAGTACTTC	CASSEGTSGIYEQYF
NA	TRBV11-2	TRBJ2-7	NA	TGTGCCAGCAGCGGAACGACAGGAAACGAGCAGTACTTC	CASSGTTGNEQYF
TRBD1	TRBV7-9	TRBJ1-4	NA	TGTGCCAGCAGCGGCCGGGACAGACAAAATGAAAAACTGTTTTTT	CASSGRDRQNEKLFF
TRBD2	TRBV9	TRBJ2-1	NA	TGTGCCAGCAGCGCCCCACTAGCGGGGGGGACGGATGAGCAGTTCTTC	CASSAPLAGGTDEQFF
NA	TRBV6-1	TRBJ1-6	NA	TGTGCCAGCGGCGGGCTTTCGGACAGTCATTCACCCCTCCACTTT	CASGGLSDSHSPLHF
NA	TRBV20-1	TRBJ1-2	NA	TGCAGTGCGCCTGGGGGGGGCCTCGCGACCTTC	CSAPGGGLATF
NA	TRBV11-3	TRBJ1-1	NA	TGTGCCAGCAGCTTAGGAGGCACAGGTCCTGAAGCTTTCTTT	CASSLGGTGPEAFF
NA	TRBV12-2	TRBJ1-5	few	TGTGCAAGTCGCTTTGGGGTAGGGGACAGGGTATTTGGGGGCAATCAGCCCCAGCATTTT	CASRFGVGDRVFGGNQPQHF
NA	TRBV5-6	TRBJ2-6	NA	TGTGCCAGCACCCCTCCTGGGGCCAACGTCCTGACTTTC	CASTPPGANVLTF